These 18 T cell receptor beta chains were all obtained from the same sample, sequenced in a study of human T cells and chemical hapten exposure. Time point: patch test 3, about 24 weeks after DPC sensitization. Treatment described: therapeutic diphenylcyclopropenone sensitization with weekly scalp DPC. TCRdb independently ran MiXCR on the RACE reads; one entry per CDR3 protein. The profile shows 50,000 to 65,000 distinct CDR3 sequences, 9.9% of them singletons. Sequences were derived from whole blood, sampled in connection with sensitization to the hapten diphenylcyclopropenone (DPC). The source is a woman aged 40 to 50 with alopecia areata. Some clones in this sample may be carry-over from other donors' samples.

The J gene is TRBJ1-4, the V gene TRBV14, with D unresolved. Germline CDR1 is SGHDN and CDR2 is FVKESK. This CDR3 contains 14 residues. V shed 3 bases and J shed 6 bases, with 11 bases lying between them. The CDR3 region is CASSQGFQDEKLFF. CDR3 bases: TGTGCCAGCAGCCAGGGATTTCAGGATGAAAAACTGTTTTTT.

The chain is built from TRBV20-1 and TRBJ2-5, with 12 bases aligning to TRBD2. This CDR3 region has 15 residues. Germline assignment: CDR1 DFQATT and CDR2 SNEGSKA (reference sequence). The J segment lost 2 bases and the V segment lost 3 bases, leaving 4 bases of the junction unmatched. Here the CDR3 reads CSASSTSGGQETQYF. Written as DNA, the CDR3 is TGCAGTGCTAGCTCCACTAGCGGGGGGCAAGAGACCCAGTACTTC.

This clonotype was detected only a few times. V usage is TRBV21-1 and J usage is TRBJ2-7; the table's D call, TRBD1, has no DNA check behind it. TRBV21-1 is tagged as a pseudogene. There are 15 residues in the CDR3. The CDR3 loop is CASSNRTGGEYEQYF. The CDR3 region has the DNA TGTGCCAGCAGCAACCGGACAGGGGGCGAATACGAGCAGTACTTC.

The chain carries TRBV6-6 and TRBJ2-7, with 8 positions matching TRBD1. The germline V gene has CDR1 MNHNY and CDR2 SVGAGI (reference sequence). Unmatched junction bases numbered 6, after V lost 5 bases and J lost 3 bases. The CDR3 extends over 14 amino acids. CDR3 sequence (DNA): TGTGCCAGCAGTCCTACCGGACAGGGCTACGAGCAGTACTTC. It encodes CASSPTGQGYEQYF.

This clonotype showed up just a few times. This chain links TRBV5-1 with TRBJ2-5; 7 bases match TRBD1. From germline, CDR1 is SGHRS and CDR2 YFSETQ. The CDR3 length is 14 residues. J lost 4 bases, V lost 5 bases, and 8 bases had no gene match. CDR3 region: CASRKLQGSETQYF. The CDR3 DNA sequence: TGCGCCAGCAGGAAGTTACAGGGGTCAGAGACCCAGTACTTC.

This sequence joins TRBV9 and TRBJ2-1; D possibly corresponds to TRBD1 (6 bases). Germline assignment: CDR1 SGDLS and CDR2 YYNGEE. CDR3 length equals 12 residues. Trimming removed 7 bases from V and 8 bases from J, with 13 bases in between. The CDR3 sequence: CASCKQGHEQFF. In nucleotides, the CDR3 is TGTGCCAGCTGCAAACAGGGCCATGAGCAGTTCTTC.

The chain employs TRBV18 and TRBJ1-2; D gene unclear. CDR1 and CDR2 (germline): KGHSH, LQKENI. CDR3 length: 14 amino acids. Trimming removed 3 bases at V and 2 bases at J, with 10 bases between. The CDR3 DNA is TGTGCCAGCTCACCGCCAGTTATAAACTATGGCTACACCTTC. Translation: CASSPPVINYGYTF.

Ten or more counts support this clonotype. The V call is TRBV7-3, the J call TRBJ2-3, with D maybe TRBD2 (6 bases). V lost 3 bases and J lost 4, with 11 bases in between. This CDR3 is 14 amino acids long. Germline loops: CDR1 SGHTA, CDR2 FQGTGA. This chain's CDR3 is CASSLGGGADTQYF. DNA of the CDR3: TGTGCCAGCAGCTTGGGGGGAGGTGCAGATACGCAGTATTTT.

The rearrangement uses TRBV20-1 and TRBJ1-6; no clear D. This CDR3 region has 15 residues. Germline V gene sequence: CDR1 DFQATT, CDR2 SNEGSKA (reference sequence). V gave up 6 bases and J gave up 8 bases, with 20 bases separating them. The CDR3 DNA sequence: TGCAGTGCCGGGCACCTTGGAGACACTTATTCACCCCTCCACTTT. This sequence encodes CSAGHLGDTYSPLHF.

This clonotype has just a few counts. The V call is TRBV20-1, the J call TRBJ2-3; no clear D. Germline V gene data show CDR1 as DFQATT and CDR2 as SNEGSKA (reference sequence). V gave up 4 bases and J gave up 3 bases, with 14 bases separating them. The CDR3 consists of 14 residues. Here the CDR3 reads CSATLRASTDTQYF. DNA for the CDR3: TGCAGTGCTACCCTCCGGGCTAGTACAGATACGCAGTATTTT.

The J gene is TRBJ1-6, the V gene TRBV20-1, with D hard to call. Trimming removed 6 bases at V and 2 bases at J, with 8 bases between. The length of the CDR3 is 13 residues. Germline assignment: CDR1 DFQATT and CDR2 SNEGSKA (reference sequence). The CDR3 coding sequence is TGCAGTGCAGCTGACACCTATAATTCACCCCTCCACTTT. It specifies CSAADTYNSPLHF.

The CDR3 protein is CASSSLGQPQHF. CDR3 nucleotide sequence: TGTGCCAGCAGTTCTCTCGGACAGCCCCAGCATTTT. The chain carries TRBV28 and TRBJ1-5; D is unclear. The CDR3 runs 12 residues. Trimming cost V 4 bases and J 7 bases, with 8 bases left between them. Germline V CDR1 and CDR2: MDHEN, SYDVKM.

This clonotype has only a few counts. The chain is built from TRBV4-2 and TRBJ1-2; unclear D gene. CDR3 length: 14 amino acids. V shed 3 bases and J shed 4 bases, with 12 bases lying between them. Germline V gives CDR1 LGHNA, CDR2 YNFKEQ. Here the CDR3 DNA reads TGTGCCAGCAGCCAGGGGATCGGTCGCTATGGCTACACCTTC. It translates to CASSQGIGRYGYTF.

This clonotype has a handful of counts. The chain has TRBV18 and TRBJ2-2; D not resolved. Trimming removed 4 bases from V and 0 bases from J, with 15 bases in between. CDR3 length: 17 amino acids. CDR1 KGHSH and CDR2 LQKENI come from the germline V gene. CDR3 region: CASSQPTALANTGELFF. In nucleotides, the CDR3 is TGTGCCAGCTCACAACCAACAGCACTTGCGAACACCGGGGAGCTGTTTTTT.

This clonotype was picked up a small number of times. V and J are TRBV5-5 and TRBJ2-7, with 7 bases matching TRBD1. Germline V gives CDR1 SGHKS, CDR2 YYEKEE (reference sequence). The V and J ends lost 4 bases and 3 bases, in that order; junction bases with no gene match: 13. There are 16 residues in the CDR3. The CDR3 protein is CASSPSLDRVFYEQYF. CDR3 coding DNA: TGTGCCAGCAGCCCTTCCTTAGACAGGGTCTTCTACGAGCAGTACTTC.

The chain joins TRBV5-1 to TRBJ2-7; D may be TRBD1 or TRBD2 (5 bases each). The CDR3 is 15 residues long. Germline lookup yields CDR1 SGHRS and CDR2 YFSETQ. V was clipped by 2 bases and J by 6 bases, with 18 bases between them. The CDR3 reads CASSLEGRTWGEQYF. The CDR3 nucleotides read TGCGCCAGCAGCTTAGAGGGACGAACCTGGGGCGAGCAGTACTTC. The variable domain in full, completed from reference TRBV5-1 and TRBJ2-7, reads KAGVTQTPRYLIKTRGQQVTLSCSPISGHRSVSWYQQTPGQGLQFLFEYFSETQRNKGNFPGRFSGRQFSNSRSEMNVSTLELGDSALYLCASSLEGRTWGEQYFGPGTRLTVT.

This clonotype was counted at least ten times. CDR3 bases: TGTGCCAGCAGCTTAGGCCTAGCGGGATACAATGAGCAGTTCTTC. This encodes CASSLGLAGYNEQFF. The chain couples TRBV7-2 to TRBJ2-1, with 9 bases lining up with TRBD2. The germline CDR1 and CDR2 sequences are SGHTA and FQGNSA. The CDR3 has 15 residues. With 1 base clipped from V and 4 bases from J, the junction kept 2 bases outside the gene matches. Looking up the rest from reference TRBV7-2 and TRBJ2-1 gives the full variable domain: GAGVSQSPSNKVTEKGKDVELRCDPISGHTALYWYRQSLGQGLEFLIYFQGNSAPDKSGLPSDRFSAERTGGSVSTLTIQRTQQEDSAVYLCASSLGLAGYNEQFFGPGTRLTVL.

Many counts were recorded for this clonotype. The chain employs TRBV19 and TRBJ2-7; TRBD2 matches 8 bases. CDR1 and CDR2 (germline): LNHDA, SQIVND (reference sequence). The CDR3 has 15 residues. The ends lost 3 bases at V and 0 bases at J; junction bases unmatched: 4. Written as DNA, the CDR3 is TGTGCCAGTAGTATTCAGCGGGAGAGCTCCTACGAGCAGTACTTC. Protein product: CASSIQRESSYEQYF.